These 12 T cell receptor beta chains originate from one sample sequenced in a study of T-cell reconstitution after alpha-beta-depleted transplantation in children. Construction of the TCRbeta library involved unique molecular identifiers. MiXCR, applied by TCRdb to the PCR reads, yields one record per CDR3 protein. The sample carries hundreds of thousands of distinct CDR3 sequences, 9.9% recorded once. Sequencing used PBMCs from the stem cell graft donor, obtained from the stem cell graft. All receptors come from a human donor who donated a stem cell graft to a child with SCID.

This clonotype was seen at least ten times. This sequence joins TRBV9 and TRBJ2-1; 8 bases are shared with TRBD1. The germline V gene encodes CDR1 SGDLS and CDR2 YYNGEE. The CDR3 is made up of 17 amino acids. V lost 2 bases to trimming and J lost 4 bases; unmatched junction nucleotides: 11. The CDR3 DNA is TGTGCCAGCAGCGTCTCCCGACAGGGGCACTCTTACAATGAGCAGTTCTTC. Its translation: CASSVSRQGHSYNEQFF.

The CDR3 protein is CASSPTVGTYEQYF. The CDR3 nucleotides are TGTGCCAGCAGCCCGACGGTAGGGACCTACGAGCAGTACTTC. The V call is TRBV7-9, the J call TRBJ2-7, with D uncertain. CDR1 is SEHNR, CDR2 FQNEAQ, per germline (reference sequence). CDR3 length: 14 amino acids. V lost 5 bases to trimming and J lost 2 bases, with 13 bases between them.

Comments on this clonotype: A clone one base away is much larger, so this may be a read error. The chain is built from TRBV20-1 and TRBJ2-3; 9 bases line up with TRBD2. The CDR3 extends over 16 amino acids. Germline V lookup: CDR1 DFQATT, CDR2 SNEGSKA (reference sequence). The V gene end was trimmed by 3 bases and the J gene end by 6 bases; junction bases not matched to a gene: 13. DNA of the CDR3: TGCAGTGCTAGCGCTCAACGCGGGGGGGCCTGGGATACGCAGTATTTT. This gives the protein CSASAQRGGAWDTQYF.

This clonotype came up a few times. As DNA, the CDR3 is TGTGCCAGCAGTCCTTCGACTCCCAGGCCTTCTTCACCCCTCCACTTT. It encodes CASSPSTPRPSSPLHF. The chain employs TRBV12-3 or TRBV12-4 and TRBJ1-6, with D hard to call. V was cut by 5 bases and J by 9 bases, with 20 bases left in between. The CDR3 loop spans 16 amino acids.

This sequence joins TRBV10-3 and TRBJ2-7; 9 bases match TRBD1. Per the germline V gene, CDR1 is ENHRY and CDR2 is SYGVKD. V was clipped by 7 bases and J by 2 bases; unmatched bases: 3. The CDR3 loop spans 13 amino acids. For the CDR3, the DNA is TGTGCCATCACCTGGGACAGGGCCTACGAGCAGTACTTC. Its translation: CAITWDRAYEQYF.

The gene calls are TRBV20-1 and TRBJ2-3; no clear D gene. V was clipped by 1 base and J by 4 bases, with 15 bases between them. The CDR3 has 15 amino acids. Germline V gene data show CDR1 as DFQATT and CDR2 as SNEGSKA (reference sequence). The CDR3 DNA sequence: TGCAGTGCTAGAGCCCCACCGCCGGGCCCAGATACGCAGTATTTT. Residues: CSARAPPPGPDTQYF.

This clonotype was picked up a small number of times. This rearrangement joins TRBV12-3 or TRBV12-4 to TRBJ1-5; D is undetermined. V was trimmed by 10 bases and J by 6 bases, leaving 16 bases between them. The CDR3 is made up of 13 amino acids. The CDR3 protein is CATTPGGFQPQHF. The CDR3 DNA follows: TGTGCCACCACCCCCGGAGGCTTTCAGCCCCAGCATTTT.

The chain carries TRBV6-1 and TRBJ2-7; the match to TRBD2 covers 9 bases. Unmatched junction bases numbered 4, after V lost 5 bases and J lost 2 bases. Germline-derived CDR1 and CDR2 are MNHNS and SASEGT. The CDR3 length is 14 residues. The CDR3 is CASSRLAVAYEQYF. The CDR3 DNA sequence: TGTGCCAGCAGTAGACTAGCGGTGGCCTACGAGCAGTACTTC.

This clonotype was seen more than once but under ten times. This chain uses TRBV7-9 with TRBJ1-2; the D is unclear. CDR3 length: 11 amino acids. Per the germline V gene, CDR1 is SEHNR and CDR2 is FQNEAQ (reference sequence). V was trimmed by 5 bases and J by 5 bases, leaving 6 bases between them. Written as DNA, the CDR3 is TGTGCCAGCAGCACGGTGTATGGCTACACCTTC. This translates into CASSTVYGYTF.

Only a few counts were recorded for this clonotype. The chain recombines TRBV24-1 with TRBJ1-2; 12 bases fit TRBD1. V shed 4 bases, J shed 6 bases, and the junction held 2 bases outside the gene matches. In germline, CDR1 is KGHDR, CDR2 SFDVKD. This CDR3 is 14 amino acids long. The CDR3 spells CATSEGTGGHGYTF. In DNA, the CDR3 is TGTGCCACCAGTGAAGGGACAGGGGGCCATGGCTACACCTTC.

The genes are TRBV7-9 and TRBJ1-4; D gene uncertain. Germline CDR1 is SEHNR and CDR2 is FQNEAQ (reference sequence). The V gene lost 1 base and the J gene lost 7 bases, with 7 bases spanning the gap. This CDR3 region has 13 residues. The CDR3 spells CASSLDVGEKLFF. The CDR3 region has the DNA TGTGCCAGCAGCTTAGACGTCGGTGAAAAACTGTTTTTT.

The chain employs TRBV5-1 and TRBJ1-6; TRBD1 matches 7 bases. The ends lost 4 bases at V and 6 bases at J; junction bases unmatched: 4. Germline-derived CDR1 and CDR2 are SGHRS and YFSETQ. The CDR3 runs to 14 residues. The CDR3 here is CASSQGQTNSPLHF. The CDR3 DNA is TGCGCCAGCAGCCAGGGACAGACTAATTCACCCCTCCACTTT.